This is a list of T cell receptor beta chains from one sample in a study of blood T cell repertoires in COVID-19. The table came from immunoSEQ multiplex PCR; TCRdb's copy has only in-frame clones and leaves some out. This table has under 300,000 clones, 83% appearing once. The sample consisted of peripheral blood. The receptors come from a woman between 45 and 65 years old who had recovered from COVID-19. Each CDR3 is given with its conserved first and last residue. The order of the fields is J gene, clone size, D gene, V gene, CDR3 DNA, CDR3 protein. A D gene is named only where the DNA matches it firmly. Only some rows state a clone size, as once, few, many or a class for expanded clones.

TRBJ2-3	few	NA	TRBV7-2	TGTGCCAGCAGCGGGGGGGCTGGAGATACGCAGTATTTT	CASSGGAGDTQYF
TRBJ1-5	NA	NA	TRBV27	TGTGCCAGCAGTCCCCGGGGGGGCAGCAATAATCAGCCCCAGCATTTT	CASSPRGGSNNQPQHF
TRBJ2-1	NA	NA	TRBV6-1	TGTGCCAGCAGTGCGGACAGAGCTAACCTAAGGACAAATGAGCAGTTCTTC	CASSADRANLRTNEQFF
TRBJ2-3	NA	TRBD2	TRBV9	TGTGCCAGCAGCGTAGATCCTTATAGCGGGGGCGGGACAGATACGCAGTATTTT	CASSVDPYSGGGTDTQYF
TRBJ2-5	few	TRBD1	TRBV5-1	TGCGCCAGCAGCTTGAGTGACAGGGACCAGTACTTC	CASSLSDRDQYF
TRBJ1-3	NA	NA	TRBV4-3	TGCGCCAGCAGCGGGACAACCGCCGTTACGGGAAACACCATATATTTT	CASSGTTAVTGNTIYF
TRBJ2-1	NA	TRBD2	TRBV7-3	TGTGCCAGCAGCTTCACCGGGACTAGGCATGGCAATGAGCAGTTCTTC	CASSFTGTRHGNEQFF
TRBJ2-7	few	TRBD1	TRBV9	TGTGCCAGCAGCGCAGGGGGATTACCAATCTACGAGCAGTACTTC	CASSAGGLPIYEQYF
TRBJ2-2	NA	TRBD2	TRBV5-1	TGCGCCAGCAGCTTGCTACTCACTAGCGGACCCACCGGGGAGCTGTTTTTT	CASSLLLTSGPTGELFF
TRBJ1-1	NA	NA	TRBV19	TGTGCCAGTTTAAGCGATCGCGGTGATGAAGCTTTCTTT	CASLSDRGDEAFF
TRBJ1-5	NA	NA	TRBV29-1	TGCAGCGTTTCCACCGAAACTAATCAGCCCCAGCATTTT	CSVSTETNQPQHF
TRBJ1-1	NA	NA	TRBV28	TGTGCCAGCAGCGGAACAGGTCCTGAAGCTTTCTTT	CASSGTGPEAFF